These 9 T cell receptor beta chains were all obtained from the same sample, sequenced in a study of spatial heterogeneity in lung cancer. General study points: Expanded alpha and beta TCR counts within tumors tracked tumor mutation counts.

Time point indicated: sample taken at primary tumor resection. These receptors have no identified antigens. MiXCR was run by TCRdb on the 5' RACE reads, yielding one entry per CDR3 protein. The table records more than 25,000 distinct CDR3 sequences, approximately 7% of them present only once. The specimen comprised lung tumor tissue, sampled at surgery. Receptors were obtained from a male donor with early-stage non-small cell lung cancer.

This clonotype has more than one count but fewer than ten. The chain combines TRBV6-2 or TRBV6-3 with TRBJ1-1; possible D gene TRBD1, 6 bases. CDR3 length: 15 amino acids. Trimming pared 0 bases from V and 7 bases from J, leaving 15 bases between. Germline V lookup: CDR1 MNHEY, CDR2 SVGEGT. CDR3 in amino acids: CASSYSSGGGGEAFF. CDR3 sequence (DNA): TGTGCCAGCAGTTACTCGTCCGGGGGCGGCGGTGAAGCTTTCTTT.

This chain connects TRBV5-6 to TRBJ1-2; no firm D call. Germline CDR1 reads SGHDT; CDR2 reads YYEEEE. The length of the CDR3 is 12 residues. V was clipped by 0 bases and J by 9 bases, with 9 bases between them. The CDR3 loop is CASSLGPGSYTF. The CDR3 coding sequence is TGTGCCAGCAGCTTGGGCCCTGGTAGCTACACCTTC.

This clonotype occurred many times. The chain joins TRBV5-1 to TRBJ2-1; D possibly uses TRBD1 or TRBD2 (6 bases each). Germline V gene lookup returns CDR1 SGHRS and CDR2 YFSETQ. The CDR3 runs 16 residues. V gave up 0 bases and J gave up 5 bases, with 15 bases separating them. CDR3: CASSLAERGHNNEQFF. CDR3 nucleotide sequence: TGCGCCAGCAGCTTGGCCGAACGGGGGCATAACAATGAGCAGTTCTTC.

This clonotype has at least ten counts. The chain employs TRBV18 and TRBJ2-3; D is perhaps TRBD2 (6 bases). This CDR3 is 13 amino acids long. The germline CDR1 and CDR2 sequences are KGHSH and LQKENI. Trimming removed 3 bases from V and 5 bases from J, with 9 bases in between. In DNA, the CDR3 is TGTGCCAGCTCACCCGGGGGTCAAGATACGCAGTATTTT. Protein: CASSPGGQDTQYF.

CDR3 sequence reads: CASSQGYSPPPNEAFF. DNA for the CDR3: TGCGCCAGCAGCCAAGGGTACAGCCCTCCTCCCAATGAAGCTTTCTTT. The chain uses TRBV4-3 and TRBJ1-1; D remains ambiguous. The V gene's germline CDR1 is LGHNA and CDR2 YSLEER. Trimming took off 1 base at V and 7 bases at J, with 19 bases between the two ends. The CDR3 has 16 residues.

This clonotype was observed a few times. The CDR3 here is CASSPPRRLFIYEQYF. The DNA for the CDR3 is TGTGCCAGCAGTCCACCCCGCAGACTCTTCATCTACGAGCAGTACTTC. This chain links TRBV28 with TRBJ2-7; no firm D call. CDR1 and CDR2 from the germline V gene are MDHEN and SYDVKM. This CDR3 spans 16 amino acids. Trimming took 5 bases from V and 3 from J, leaving 20 bases between them.

This clonotype showed up many times. The genes are TRBV6-5 and TRBJ2-5; D gene ambiguous. CDR1 is MNHEY, CDR2 SVGAGI, per germline. The V end lost 7 bases, the J end lost 4 bases, and 7 bases lay between the germline ends. This CDR3 is 11 amino acids long. This CDR3 is CASIRGETQYF. The CDR3 coding sequence is TGTGCCAGCATTAGAGGAGAGACCCAGTACTTC.

The table lists this clonotype with many counts. The chain recombines TRBV18 with TRBJ1-6; 10 bases are shared with TRBD1. Trimming at V came to 4 bases and at J to 7 bases, leaving 4 bases not matched to a gene. Germline-derived CDR1 and CDR2 are KGHSH and LQKENI. This CDR3 has 15 amino acids. The CDR3 protein is CASSRDRGENSPLHF. CDR3 sequence (DNA): TGTGCCAGCTCACGGGACAGGGGAGAAAATTCACCCCTCCACTTT.

V is TRBV4-3 and J is TRBJ1-3, with TRBD1 matching 8 bases. The ends lost 1 base at V and 0 bases at J; junction bases unmatched: 5. This CDR3 spans 17 amino acids. Looked up from germline, CDR1 is LGHNA and CDR2 is YSLEER. The CDR3 DNA follows: TGCGCCAGCAGCCAAGTTCCCACAGGGGGCTCTGGAAACACCATATATTTT. Its protein product is CASSQVPTGGSGNTIYF.